Included here is one T cell receptor beta chain sequence, with context. Using unique molecular identifiers, the investigators prepared the TCRbeta library. TCRdb reprocessed the PCR reads via MiXCR and lists one record per CDR3 protein. Of about 400,000 distinct CDR3 sequences listed, approximately 20% are singletons. Germline V gene data show CDR1 as SQVTM and CDR2 as ANQGSEA. V shed 5 bases and J shed 0 bases, with 11 bases lying between them. The CDR3 is made up of 14 amino acids. The entry originates in a study of T-cell reconstitution after alpha-beta-depleted transplantation in children. The J gene is TRBJ2-1, the V gene TRBV29-1, with D maybe TRBD2 (7 bases). The sample consisted of PBMCs from the stem cell graft donor, taken from the stem cell graft. This TCR was recovered from a human donor who donated a stem cell graft to a child with acute myeloid leukemia. CDR3 loop: CSVSGTSSYNEQFF. The CDR3 coding sequence is TGCAGCGTTAGCGGGACAAGCTCCTACAATGAGCAGTTCTTC.